This TCR beta chain was captured in a study of regulatory T cells in long-lasting Graves disease. General observations from the study: Persistent cases of Graves' showed reduced TCR diversity relative to newly diagnosed patients.

Time point described: persistent/refractory GD, antithyroid drugs over 5 years with positive TRAb. TCR sequences were obtained from RNA taken from PBMCs. The CDR3 is made up of 12 amino acids. Per the germline V gene, CDR1 is PRHDT and CDR2 is FYEKMQ (reference sequence). The V and J ends lost 5 bases and 4 bases respectively, with 5 bases between them. This clonotype was detected only a few times. Its antigen is unidentified. Arm-PCR of CDR3 regions and iRepertoire HTBI primers were used to build TCR beta libraries. In TCRdb, the multiplex PCR reads were re-called with MiXCR into one record per CDR3 protein. The table shows about 660,000 distinct CDR3 sequences, with 25% to 30% occurring only once.

This receptor was obtained from a female donor with Graves disease. The chain links TRBV13 to TRBJ2-2, with D uncertain. Here the sequenced sample was peripheral blood mononuclear cells (PBMCs), taken when the disease was refractory, from a patient treated with antithyroid drugs. The CDR3: CASSMLTGELFF. The CDR3 DNA is TGTGCCAGCAGCATGCTCACCGGGGAGCTGTTTTTT. Full variable domain (missing parts from reference TRBV13 and TRBJ2-2): AAGVIQSPRHLIKEKRETATLKCYPIPRHDTVYWYQQGPGQDPQFLISFYEKMQSDKGSIPDRFSAQQFSDYHSELNMSSLELGDSALYFCASSMLTGELFFGEGSRLTVL.